This TCR beta chain was found in a study of T cell responses to AZD1222 COVID-19 vaccine. About the research overall: Second doses that came at about 4 or about 12 weeks were put together. Overall study results and limits: Repertoire sampling was restricted to post-peak T cell response timepoints. Possibly, clonal diversity was underestimated; donors were largely white British and included more females.

This clone was picked up one time. Antigen specificity is unknown. Data came from immunoSEQ multiplex PCR; TCRdb stores just in-frame clones and leaves some out. The table has fewer than 200,000 clones, 80% to 95% seen once. Germline lookup yields CDR1 KGHSH and CDR2 LQKENI. This CDR3 has 19 amino acids. V was clipped by 3 bases and J by 2 bases; unmatched bases: 10. This TCR was sampled from an adult in good health. The rearrangement uses TRBV18 and TRBJ2-2, with 12 bases identical to TRBD2. The source was peripheral blood, collected on day 0 of AZD1222 vaccination. CDR3 nucleotides: TGTGCCAGCTCACCCCTAGCGACCGGACTAGCGGGAAACACCGGGGAGCTGTTTTTT. Its protein is CASSPLATGLAGNTGELFF.